The 30 T cell receptor delta chains in this list originate from one sample, sequenced in a study of Vδ1+ human thymocytes. What these receptors recognize is not known. Whole-study results and caveats: Highly polyclonal TRG and TRD repertoires with Gaussian CDR3 length distributions appeared in thymus.

Sequences come from RNA converted to cDNA by reverse transcription. CDR3 amplicons came from multiplex PCR with pooled V-gene forward and constant-region reverse primers. TCRdb reprocessed the multiplex PCR reads through CATT. Among over 65,000 delta-chain clones listed, 30% to 45% were seen once. What was sequenced was Vdelta1+ gamma-delta thymocytes from the thymus. Subset defined: FACS-sorted CD3+ TCRalphabeta- TCRVdelta1+ TCRVdelta2- thymocytes. These receptors originate from a boy under three years old who had congenital heart surgery.

V and J are TRDV1 and TRDJ1; 8 bases agree with TRDD3. This CDR3 region has 19 residues. Germline CDR1 and CDR2: TSWWSYY and QGS. Unmatched junction bases numbered 17, after V lost 3 bases and J lost 2 bases. CDR3 in amino acids: CALGDRPFSRGGSTDKLIF. The CDR3 region has the DNA TGTGCTCTTGGGGATCGTCCCTTCAGCCGTGGGGGATCAACCGATAAACTCATCTTT.

The chain joins TRDV1 to TRDJ1; 10 bases are a match to TRDD3. V was pared by 0 bases and J by 0 bases, with 7 bases of the junction left unmatched. Germline CDR1 and CDR2: TSWWSYY and QGS. The CDR3 totals 18 residues. Written as DNA, the CDR3 is TGTGCTCTTGGGGAACTTTCCTACTGGGGGATCAACACCGATAAACTCATCTTT. It is translated as CALGELSYWGINTDKLIF.

The V call is TRDV2, the J call TRDJ1; TRDD2 might be the D (7 bases). V lost 9 bases, J lost 4 bases, and 32 bases lay in between. The CDR3 has 18 residues. Germline CDR1 is GEAIGNYY and CDR2 is EKD. The CDR3 nucleotides are TGTGCCACCAGCCCTCTGATTCCTACCTCTGGGGACTACGATAAACTCATCTTT. This encodes CATSPLIPTSGDYDKLIF.

In its sample, this clone was seen a few times. The chain has TRDV1 and TRDJ1; weak D call: TRDD3 (5 bases). The length of the CDR3 is 21 residues. The germline V gene has CDR1 TSWWSYY and CDR2 QGS. Trimming removed 1 base at V and 5 bases at J, with 32 bases between. The CDR3 nucleotides are TGTGCTCTTGGGGAACGGCGGCTACGACCGCTTTGGATTGGGGTGGGTGATAAACTCATCTTT. This encodes CALGERRLRPLWIGVGDKLIF.

This chain connects TRDV1 to TRDJ1; 13 nucleotides agree with TRDD3. The CDR3 runs to 24 residues. From germline, CDR1 is TSWWSYY and CDR2 QGS. V shed 2 bases, J shed 0 bases, and the junction held 24 bases outside the gene matches. This CDR3 reads CALGEVLPRYYLTGGYAYTDKLIF. CDR3 bases: TGTGCTCTTGGGGAAGTCCTACCCCGCTACTACCTTACTGGGGGATACGCCTACACCGATAAACTCATCTTT.

J is TRDJ1 and V is TRDV1, with a weak D call TRDD3 (6 bases). CDR3 size: 21 residues. Germline V gene sequence: CDR1 TSWWSYY, CDR2 QGS. The ends were cut back, 2 bases at V and 0 bases at J, with 28 bases in the middle. CDR3 sequence (DNA): TGTGCTCTTGGGGAAGGGGCTGCGGTCCCCCGGGGGACCCTGTACACCGATAAACTCATCTTT. Translated, it gives CALGEGAAVPRGTLYTDKLIF.

This clone has a handful of counts. V gene TRDV1 combines with J gene TRDJ1; 7 positions agree with TRDD3. V was clipped by 2 bases and J by 0 bases; unmatched bases: 12. CDR3 length: 18 residues. Germline V CDR1 and CDR2: TSWWSYY, QGS. DNA for the CDR3: TGTGCTCTTGGGGAATGTAAAGGCCCTACTGGGGACACCGATAAACTCATCTTT. Amino acid sequence: CALGECKGPTGDTDKLIF.

The gene calls are TRDV1 and TRDJ1; 7 bases are a match to TRDD3. The CDR3 length is 20 residues. J was trimmed by 1 base and V by 0 bases; bases with no gene match: 17. CDR1 TSWWSYY and CDR2 QGS come from the germline V gene. CDR3 DNA: TGTGCTCTTGGGGAACTGTGGGAAGTACTGGGGCATATAAGCACCGATAAACTCATCTTT. Amino acids: CALGELWEVLGHISTDKLIF.

A few counts support this clone. The chain is built from TRDV1 and TRDJ1; TRDD3 agrees at 10 bases. Per the germline V gene, CDR1 is TSWWSYY and CDR2 is QGS. The V gene end was trimmed by 0 bases and the J gene end by 3 bases; junction bases not matched to a gene: 16. This CDR3 spans 20 amino acids. This CDR3 reads CALGELGFPLTGGSPDKLIF. The CDR3, as DNA: TGTGCTCTTGGGGAACTTGGCTTCCCTCTTACTGGGGGATCCCCCGATAAACTCATCTTT.

The table lists this clone with a few counts. This chain connects TRDV1 to TRDJ1, with 8 bases that match TRDD3. CDR3 length: 22 residues. The germline V gene has CDR1 TSWWSYY and CDR2 QGS. V was clipped by 3 bases and J by 0 bases; unmatched bases: 24. CDR3 bases: TGTGCTCTTGGGGATCCCAGGCCTTCCCCTACTCCCTTGGGGGATTACACCGATAAACTCATCTTT. Its translation is CALGDPRPSPTPLGDYTDKLIF.

This clone was observed a few times. The gene calls are TRDV1 and TRDJ1; weak D call: TRDD3 (5 bases). With 2 bases removed from V and 1 base from J, the gap between germline ends came to 17 bases. CDR3 length equals 17 residues. From germline, CDR1 is TSWWSYY and CDR2 QGS. For the CDR3, the DNA is TGTGCTCTTGGGGAAATACTACGTGGAGGGATCACCGATAAACTCATCTTT. Translated: CALGEILRGGITDKLIF.

The chain combines TRDV1 with TRDJ1; D might be TRDD2 (9 bases). CDR1 and CDR2 from the germline V gene are TSWWSYY and QGS. The ends were cut back, 3 bases at V and 0 bases at J, with 32 bases in the middle. This CDR3 has 22 amino acids. CDR3: CALGDPGPSYDLLGVYTDKLIF. The DNA for the CDR3 is TGTGCTCTTGGGGATCCCGGGCCTTCCTACGACTTACTGGGGGTCTACACCGATAAACTCATCTTT.

V is TRDV1 and J is TRDJ1, with 7 nucleotides matching TRDD3. CDR1 is TSWWSYY, CDR2 QGS, per germline. The V gene end was trimmed by 4 bases and the J gene end by 3 bases; junction bases not matched to a gene: 35. CDR3 length equals 24 residues. Here the CDR3 reads CALGGRLRRLYGGIHGYSSDKLIF. The CDR3 DNA reads TGTGCTCTTGGGGGACGCCTACGACGGCTTTATGGGGGGATCCACGGCTACTCGTCCGATAAACTCATCTTT.

The rearrangement links TRDV1 to TRDJ1; 13 bases line up with TRDD3. Germline V gene sequence: CDR1 TSWWSYY, CDR2 QGS. This CDR3 contains 19 residues. J lost 1 base, V lost 2 bases, and 10 bases had no gene match. CDR3 DNA sequence: TGTGCTCTTGGGGAAAATGCGTACTGGGGGATACGCTTCACCGATAAACTCATCTTT. It yields the protein CALGENAYWGIRFTDKLIF.

The chain links TRDV2 to TRDJ1; tentative D call: TRDD3 (5 bases). The CDR3 runs 18 residues. Germline CDR1 GEAIGNYY, CDR2 EKD. V lost 0 bases and J lost 4, with 23 bases in between. In nucleotides, the CDR3 is TGTGCCTGTGACACCGTTGAAAGTGTAAGGGATCGGAACGATAAACTCATCTTT. This encodes CACDTVESVRDRNDKLIF.

The table lists this clone with a count of one. The chain combines TRDV2 with TRDJ1; D not certain. Germline CDR1 reads GEAIGNYY; CDR2 reads EKD. The V gene lost 7 bases and the J gene lost 0 bases, with 14 bases spanning the gap. This CDR3 has 14 residues. The CDR3 is CACVLWDHTDKLIF. CDR3 DNA: TGTGCCTGCGTACTGTGGGACCACACCGATAAACTCATCTTT.

The V gene is TRDV1, the J gene TRDJ1; TRDD3 matches at 12 bases. Germline CDR1 TSWWSYY, CDR2 QGS. This CDR3 is built from 22 residues. Trimming cost V 2 bases and J 0 bases; bases outside gene matches: 19. The DNA of the CDR3 is TGTGCTCTTGGGGAATTGGCCTACCACTCGTACTGGGGGATACAGTACACCGATAAACTCATCTTT. Translating it yields CALGELAYHSYWGIQYTDKLIF.

This chain links TRDV1 with TRDJ1; no reliable D call. CDR3 length: 16 amino acids. Germline assignment: CDR1 TSWWSYY and CDR2 QGS. The V gene lost 0 bases and the J gene lost 0 bases, with 11 bases spanning the gap. The CDR3 reads CALGELQGFYTDKLIF. In DNA, the CDR3 is TGTGCTCTTGGGGAACTACAAGGATTTTACACCGATAAACTCATCTTT.

V and J are TRDV1 and TRDJ1; 8 bases agree with TRDD3. V was pared by 9 bases and J by 2 bases, with 17 bases of the junction left unmatched. The CDR3 consists of 17 residues. Germline V gives CDR1 TSWWSYY, CDR2 QGS. In nucleotides, the CDR3 is TGTGCTCTCCACTATCCGCGGGGGATAAAGGGGACCGATAAACTCATCTTT. Translation: CALHYPRGIKGTDKLIF.

This chain links TRDV1 with TRDJ1; weak D call: TRDD3 (5 bases). Germline V lookup: CDR1 TSWWSYY, CDR2 QGS. This CDR3 has 23 amino acids. Trimming stripped 2 bases from V and 9 bases from J, with 43 bases between. The CDR3 is CALGEGPHPRDASVLARTEQLIF. CDR3 nucleotide sequence: TGTGCTCTTGGGGAAGGGCCGCATCCTCGGGATGCATCCGTCCTCGCTCGTACTGAGCAACTCATCTTT.

The V gene is TRDV1, the J gene TRDJ1; TRDD2 might be the D (6 bases). The CDR3 loop spans 16 amino acids. Germline lookup yields CDR1 TSWWSYY and CDR2 QGS. Deletions cut 2 bases from V and 3 bases from J, with 16 bases between. For the CDR3, the DNA is TGTGCTCTTGGGGAAGCCTTCCCCGTTGACCCCGATAAACTCATCTTT. It encodes CALGEAFPVDPDKLIF.

This clone was picked up one time. The V gene is TRDV1, the J gene TRDJ1; weak D call: TRDD3 (6 bases). CDR1 and CDR2 (germline): TSWWSYY, QGS. This CDR3 region has 17 residues. Trimming took off 5 bases at V and 9 bases at J, with 28 bases between the two ends. CDR3 DNA: TGTGCTCTTGGGACCCCCCCTTCTGTCAACGAAGGGGATGAACTCATCTTT. It specifies CALGTPPSVNEGDELIF.

There are a few counts of this clone. The chain employs TRDV1 and TRDJ1; 9 bases are a match to TRDD2. The CDR3 has 20 residues. Germline V gene sequence: CDR1 TSWWSYY, CDR2 QGS. V lost 2 bases to trimming and J lost 0 bases; unmatched junction nucleotides: 16. The CDR3 sequence: CALGEKVPSYLMAYTDKLIF. The DNA of the CDR3 is TGTGCTCTTGGGGAAAAAGTCCCTTCCTACCTAATGGCGTACACCGATAAACTCATCTTT.

The chain employs TRDV1 and TRDJ1, with 9 bases identical to TRDD3. The CDR3 runs 20 residues. The junction had 20 bases not matched to a gene; V was cut back by 0 bases and J by 6 bases. The germline CDR1 and CDR2 sequences are TSWWSYY and QGS. This CDR3 is CALGELGSFLSPTGGHKLIF. The CDR3 coding sequence is TGTGCTCTTGGGGAACTGGGGAGCTTCCTAAGCCCTACTGGGGGACATAAACTCATCTTT.

The rearrangement joins TRDV1 to TRDJ1, with TRDD2 identical over 8 bases. J was trimmed by 2 bases and V by 3 bases; bases with no gene match: 20. Germline CDR1 and CDR2: TSWWSYY and QGS. This CDR3 is 20 amino acids long. The CDR3 region has the DNA TGTGCTCTTGGGGACTCACCTTCCTATCCCACTGGGTGCCGGACCGATAAACTCATCTTT. It is translated as CALGDSPSYPTGCRTDKLIF.

This sequence joins TRDV1 and TRDJ1, with a tentative D call TRDD2 (5 bases). The V gene's germline CDR1 is TSWWSYY and CDR2 QGS. V was pared by 0 bases and J by 0 bases, with 14 bases between. This CDR3 has 17 residues. CDR3 DNA: TGTGCTCTTGGGGAACTCCACTTCCCCTGGCACACCGATAAACTCATCTTT. This translates into CALGELHFPWHTDKLIF.

Comment on this clone: The sample holds other DNA sequences that translate to the same CDR3. J is TRDJ1 and V is TRDV1; D is tentatively TRDD2 or TRDD3 (7 bases each). V was trimmed by 0 bases and J by 10 bases, leaving 27 bases between them. Looked up from germline, CDR1 is TSWWSYY and CDR2 is QGS. The CDR3 consists of 18 residues. The CDR3 region has the DNA TGTGCTCTTGGGGAACTCGCGCCTTCCTTCGACAACTGGGGAGGACTCATCTTT. It encodes CALGELAPSFDNWGGLIF.

The chain links TRDV1 to TRDJ1; possible D gene TRDD3, 5 bases. Trimming stripped 2 bases from V and 3 bases from J, with 13 bases between. Germline V gene data show CDR1 as TSWWSYY and CDR2 as QGS. The CDR3 is 15 residues long. This chain's CDR3 is CALGENTRGSDKLIF. The CDR3 DNA sequence: TGTGCTCTTGGGGAAAACACTCGGGGGTCCGATAAACTCATCTTT.

This clone was observed once. J is TRDJ1 and V is TRDV1; D possibly corresponds to TRDD2 (5 bases). V was shortened by 0 bases and J by 7 bases, with 15 bases between the two germline ends. Germline loops: CDR1 TSWWSYY, CDR2 QGS. This CDR3 comprises 15 residues. The CDR3 reads CALGELGCLRCKLIF. The CDR3 region has the DNA TGTGCTCTTGGGGAACTAGGTTGCCTACGGTGTAAACTCATCTTT.

A few counts support this clone. The same CDR3 is also encoded by other DNA sequences in this sample. The chain carries TRDV1 and TRDJ1; 7 bases are shared with TRDD3. Germline lookup yields CDR1 TSWWSYY and CDR2 QGS. This CDR3 spans 15 amino acids. V lost 1 base to trimming and J lost 8 bases; unmatched junction nucleotides: 10. CDR3 nucleotides: TGTGCTCTTGGGGAACCTACTGGCGGATACGCGAAACTCATCTTT. This codes for CALGEPTGGYAKLIF.